This T cell receptor (beta chain) is drawn from a study of blood T cell repertoires in COVID-19. Study summary: Samples of COVID-19 (acute and convalescent) were obtained from the United States, Italy and Spain. T cells, B-cell-depleted T cells, or PBMCs supplied cDNA or gDNA.

Original processing notes: Estimates of nucleated cell counts were drawn from the amplification of reference gene primers. Assay: immunoSEQ multiplex PCR; the TCRdb copy retains only in-frame clones and omits some. The V and J calls and clone size are taken from that table; D and trimming were inferred from the DNA. This sample has 300,000 to 350,000 clones; 75% to 90% occur once, and the top ten carry about 2.5%. Between the trimmed V and J ends, which lost 5 bases and 2 bases, there was a span of 13 bases. This CDR3 spans 15 amino acids. CDR1 and CDR2 from the germline V gene are SGHAT and FQNNGV. The sequenced sample was peripheral blood. The chain carries TRBV11-2 and TRBJ2-1; tentatively, D is TRBD2 (6 bases). This receptor was obtained from a man aged 18-30 years with active or convalescent COVID-19. CDR3 DNA sequence: TGTGCCAGCAGCCTAACTAGCAACCCCTACAATGAGCAGTTCTTC. Translating gives CASSLTSNPYNEQFF.